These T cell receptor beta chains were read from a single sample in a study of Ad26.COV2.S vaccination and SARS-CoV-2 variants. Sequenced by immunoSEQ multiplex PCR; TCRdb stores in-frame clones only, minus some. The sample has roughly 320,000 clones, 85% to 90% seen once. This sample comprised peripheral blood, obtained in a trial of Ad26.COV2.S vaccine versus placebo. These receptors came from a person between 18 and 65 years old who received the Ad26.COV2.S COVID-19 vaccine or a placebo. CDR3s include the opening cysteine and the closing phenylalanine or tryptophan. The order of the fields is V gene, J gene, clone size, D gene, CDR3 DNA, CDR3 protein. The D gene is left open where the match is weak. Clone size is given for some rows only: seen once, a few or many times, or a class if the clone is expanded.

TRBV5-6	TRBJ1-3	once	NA	TGTGCCAGCTCCCGCGACCCTTCTGGAAACACCATATATTTT	CASSRDPSGNTIYF
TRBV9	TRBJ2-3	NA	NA	TGTGCCAGCAGCGTAATCGGTGGGGCGGGTGATACGCAGTATTTT	CASSVIGGAGDTQYF
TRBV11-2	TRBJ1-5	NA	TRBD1	TGTGCCAGCAGCCGAACAGGGGGAGGCAATCAGCCCCAGCATTTT	CASSRTGGGNQPQHF
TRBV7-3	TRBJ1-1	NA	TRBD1	TGTGCCAGCAGCCCCCGGGACAGGGGGCGAACTGAAGCTTTCTTT	CASSPRDRGRTEAFF
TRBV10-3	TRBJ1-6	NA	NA	TGTGCCATCAGTGACCCGGAGGGGGGGGCCGTCGGTTCACCCCTCCACTTT	CAISDPEGGAVGSPLHF
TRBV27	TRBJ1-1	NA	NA	TGTGCCAGCAGTTTGAGCAGGAACACTGAAGCTTTCTTT	CASSLSRNTEAFF
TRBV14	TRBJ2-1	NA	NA	TGTGCCAGCAGCCAAGATGAAACGGGCTCCCACAATGAGCAGTTCTTC	CASSQDETGSHNEQFF
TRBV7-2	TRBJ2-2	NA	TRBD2	TGTGCCAGCAGCTTCGGTGCGGGGGGGATCACCGGGGAGCTGTTTTTT	CASSFGAGGITGELFF
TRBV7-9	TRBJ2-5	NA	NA	TGTGCCAGCAGCTCTGATTTGGGGGTCCAAGAGACCCAGTACTTC	CASSSDLGVQETQYF
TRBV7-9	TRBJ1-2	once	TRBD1	TGTGCCAGCAGCCTGGGACAGGCTAACTATGGCTACACCTTC	CASSLGQANYGYTF
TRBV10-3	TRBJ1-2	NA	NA	TGTGCCATCCGGGGCAGGGAGGAGAATGGCTACACCTTC	CAIRGREENGYTF
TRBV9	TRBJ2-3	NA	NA	TGTGCCAGCAGCGTAGAGGGGGGACTTGATACGCAGTATTTT	CASSVEGGLDTQYF
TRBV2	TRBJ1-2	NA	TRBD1	TGTGCCAGCAGTCCGGGACAGGGAAGTGGCGGCTACACCTTC	CASSPGQGSGGYTF
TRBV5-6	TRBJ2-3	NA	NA	TGTGCCAGCAGCTTGGTCAGGGATCTAGATACGCAGTATTTT	CASSLVRDLDTQYF
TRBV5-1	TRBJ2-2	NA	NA	TGCGCCAGCAGCCCCCGAGACACCGGGGAGCTGTTTTTT	CASSPRDTGELFF
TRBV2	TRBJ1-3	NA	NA	TGTGCCAGCAGGGGATCTGGAAACACCATATATTTT	CASRGSGNTIYF
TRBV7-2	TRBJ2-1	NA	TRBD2	TGTGCCAGCAGATCTGGACTAGCGGGGGGGAGCTCCTACAATGAGCAGTTCTTC	CASRSGLAGGSSYNEQFF
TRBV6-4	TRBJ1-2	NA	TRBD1	TGTGCCAGCAGCCCGACAGGGTGGAACTATGGCTACACCTTC	CASSPTGWNYGYTF
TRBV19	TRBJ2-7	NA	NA	TGTGCCAGTAGTATGACCGACGACTCCTACGAGCAGTACTTC	CASSMTDDSYEQYF
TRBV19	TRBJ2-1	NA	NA	TGTGCCAGTAGTAACACGCACAATGAGCAGTTCTTC	CASSNTHNEQFF
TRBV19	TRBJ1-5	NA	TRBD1	TGTGCCAGTAGCCCGACAGGGGTCAATCAGCCCCAGCATTTT	CASSPTGVNQPQHF
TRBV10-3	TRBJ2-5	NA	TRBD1	TGTGCCATCAGGGGGGGGACAGGGACAGAGACCCAGTACTTC	CAIRGGTGTETQYF
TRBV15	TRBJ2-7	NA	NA	TGTGCCACCAGCAGGCGGACAGCCGAGGGCCACGAGCAGTACTTC	CATSRRTAEGHEQYF
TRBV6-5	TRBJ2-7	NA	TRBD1	TGTGCCAGCAAGACTCCGACAGGGAACTCCTACGAGCAGTACTTC	CASKTPTGNSYEQYF
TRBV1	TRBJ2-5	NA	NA	TGCACCAGCAGCCCTGGGACTAGCGGGGGGGCTAGGGAAGAGACCCAGTACTTC	CTSSPGTSGGAREETQYF
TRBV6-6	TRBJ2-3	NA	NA	TGTGCCAGCAGTTGGACGACAACTAGCACAGATACGCAGTATTTT	CASSWTTTSTDTQYF
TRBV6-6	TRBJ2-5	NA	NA	TGTGCCAGCAGTTCCCCTTCGGGGACCCAGTACTTC	CASSSPSGTQYF
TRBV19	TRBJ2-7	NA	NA	TGTGCCAGTGGGAACGGGGCAGCCTACGAGCAGTACTTC	CASGNGAAYEQYF
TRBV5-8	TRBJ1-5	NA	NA	TGTGCCAGCAGCTTGGCAAATCAGCCCCAGCATTTT	CASSLANQPQHF
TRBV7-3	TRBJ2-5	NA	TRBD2	TGTGCCAGCAGCCTAGGACTAGCGGGGAGGGAGACCCAGTACTTC	CASSLGLAGRETQYF